The entry below describes one T cell receptor (beta chain). Assay: immunoSEQ multiplex PCR; the TCRdb copy retains only in-frame clones and omits some. The sample holds 75,000 or so clones, over 65% seen once. Germline V CDR1 and CDR2: SGHTA, FQGNSA. Trimming removed 5 bases from V and 3 bases from J; junction bases left unmatched: 5. The CDR3 has 15 amino acids. The data are from a study of radiotherapy plus CTLA-4 blockade in lung cancer. Study in general: Objective response rate was 18%; disease control rate, around 30%.

CTLA-4 blockade using ipilimumab, together with focal radiation, was received by patients with chemo-refractory metastatic non-small-cell lung cancer. The specimen comprised peripheral blood, sampled from a patient treated with radiotherapy plus ipilimumab. This chain joins TRBV7-2 and TRBJ2-1; 9 nucleotides align to TRBD2. The origin of this receptor is a human donor with non-small cell lung cancer who had a complete response to radiotherapy plus ipilimumab. In DNA form, the CDR3 reads TGTGCCAGCAGCCAACTAGCGGGCGGCTACAATGAGCAGTTCTTC. This encodes CASSQLAGGYNEQFF.